This T cell receptor (beta chain) was identified in a study of blood T cell repertoires in COVID-19. CDR1 and CDR2 from the germline V gene are SGDLS and YYNGEE. V lost 0 bases and J lost 0, with 3 bases in between. This CDR3 has 14 residues. Profiling relied on immunoSEQ multiplex PCR, and the TCRdb table lists in-frame clones only, not all of them. Among around 250,000 clones, around 78% were seen once, and the ten largest hold under 5.5%. Sequencing was performed on peripheral blood. This sequence joins TRBV9 and TRBJ1-4; D ambiguous. The receptor was isolated from a man in his sixties who had recovered from COVID-19. CDR3 in DNA: TGTGCCAGCAGCGTAGCCACAACTAATGAAAAACTGTTTTTT. Its translation: CASSVATTNEKLFF.